The clone carrying this TCR beta chain has ten or more counts. Its antigen is not known. This entry comes from a study of T cells in Graves' hyperthyroidism and ophthalmopathy. General observations from the study: Blood shared most expanded thyroid clonotypes above 0.001.

Germline V CDR1 and CDR2: SGHRS, YFSETQ. V was trimmed by 3 bases and J by 4 bases, leaving 11 bases between them. CDR3 length equals 14 residues. Amplification of TCR beta CDR3 regions was performed using RNA transcripts as template. A first-round RT-PCR of the TCR CDR3 used the HTBI primer set. One entry per CDR3 protein, called by TCRdb with MiXCR from the multiplex PCR reads. The sample has around 250,000 distinct CDR3 sequences; more than 14% are singletons. Diagnosing involved the use of clinical symptoms, serum thyroxine and TRAb, thyroid ultrasound and orbital computed tomography. The blood specimen was taken at initial hyperthyroidism diagnosis, before any ophthalmopathy symptoms.

Sequencing was done on a sample of blood. This receptor was identified in a woman aged 35 to 49 with Graves' hyperthyroidism that later progressed to Graves' ophthalmopathy. The V call is TRBV5-1, the J call TRBJ2-1; D unresolved. CDR3 sequence (DNA): TGCGCCAGCAGCTCCACCAGGTCGTACAATGAGCAGTTCTTC. Residues: CASSSTRSYNEQFF.